The entry that follows covers one TCR beta chain sequence. Sequenced by immunoSEQ multiplex PCR; TCRdb stores in-frame clones only, minus some. The data contain 50,000 to 75,000 clones, more than 75% of them singletons. V lost 4 bases, J lost 2 bases, and 2 bases stayed unmatched. CDR3 length: 14 amino acids. Germline V gives CDR1 ENHRY, CDR2 SYGVKD. The data are from a study of blood T cell repertoires in COVID-19. In the study overall: From T cells, B-cell-depleted T cells, or PBMCs came the material, which was cDNA or gDNA.

This sequence joins TRBV10-3 and TRBJ2-3; 8 bases map to TRBD2. This receptor was obtained from a human donor in a cohort sampled during active COVID-19. Sequences were obtained from peripheral blood. The CDR3 nucleotides are TGTGCCATCAGTGCGGGGGGGCCCACAGATACGCAGTATTTT. Amino acids: CAISAGGPTDTQYF.